The rows below give T cell receptor beta chains drawn from one sample of a study of cytomegalovirus exposure and HLA in healthy donors. Produced via immunoSEQ multiplex PCR; TCRdb's table is partial and in-frame only. The profile shows fewer than 250,000 clones, roughly 80% of them singletons. Sequencing used PBMCs. These receptors all come from a woman aged 30 to 39 in good health and CMV-seropositive. Each CDR3 is given with its conserved first and last residue. The D gene is left open where the match is weak. Clone size appears in some rows only: once, few, many, or a class for an expanded clone.

TRBV15	.	.	TRBJ2-1	CATSRGRGTSYNEQFF	TGTGCCACCAGCAGAGGCAGGGGAACGTCCTACAATGAGCAGTTCTTC
TRBV7-9	.	.	TRBJ1-1	CASSLAGGGVAEAFF	TGTGCCAGCAGCTTAGCGGGGGGGGGAGTGGCTGAAGCTTTCTTT
TRBV21-1	.	.	TRBJ1-4	CASSRDRGSPHEKLFF	TGTGCCAGCAGCAGGGACAGGGGGAGCCCTCATGAAAAACTGTTTTTT
TRBV11-2	TRBD1	.	TRBJ2-5	CASSQTGALETQYF	TGTGCCAGCAGCCAGACAGGGGCCCTAGAGACCCAGTACTTC
TRBV27	TRBD1	.	TRBJ2-5	CASITGGRDETQYF	TGTGCCAGCATCACAGGGGGCCGGGATGAGACCCAGTACTTC
TRBV9	TRBD2	.	TRBJ2-1	CASSVENSGASSYNEQFF	TGTGCCAGCAGCGTAGAAAATAGCGGGGCTAGCTCCTACAATGAGCAGTTCTTC
TRBV27	.	.	TRBJ2-3	CASSLWAGSEDTQYF	TGTGCCAGCAGTTTATGGGCGGGATCTGAAGATACGCAGTATTTT
TRBV28	TRBD1	.	TRBJ1-1	CASSEGATEAFF	TGTGCCAGTTCGGAGGGGGCTACGGAAGCTTTCTTT
TRBV6-1	.	few	TRBJ1-1	CASSTTNTEAFF	TGTGCCAGCAGTACAACGAACACTGAAGCTTTCTTT
TRBV28	TRBD1	once	TRBJ1-4	CASSLPGGAEKLFF	TGTGCCAGCAGTTTACCAGGGGGCGCGGAAAAACTGTTTTTT
TRBV7-2	.	.	TRBJ2-2	CASSFRGGNGELFF	TGTGCCAGCAGCTTCCGAGGGGGTAACGGGGAGCTGTTTTTT
TRBV27	TRBD1	.	TRBJ2-7	CASSAPGQGVHEQYF	TGTGCCAGCAGTGCACCGGGACAGGGGGTTCACGAGCAGTACTTC
TRBV20-1	TRBD2	.	TRBJ2-7	CSARGTSQYF	TGCAGTGCTAGGGGGACTAGTCAGTACTTC
TRBV2	.	.	TRBJ2-7	CASSAGRGDYEQYF	TGTGCCAGCAGTGCAGGGCGGGGTGACTACGAGCAGTACTTC
TRBV28	TRBD1	once	TRBJ2-7	CASTRDRGIGYEQYF	TGTGCCAGCACCAGGGACAGGGGAATTGGCTACGAGCAGTACTTC
TRBV9	TRBD1	.	TRBJ2-1	CASSVEGQGAMFF	TGTGCCAGCAGCGTAGAGGGACAGGGGGCCATGTTCTTC
TRBV27	TRBD2	.	TRBJ2-7	CASSPLRASGYEQYF	TGTGCCAGCAGTCCTCTCCGGGCTAGCGGCTACGAGCAGTACTTC
TRBV5-6	.	.	TRBJ2-5	CASSLSVGETQYF	TGTGCCAGCAGCTTGTCAGTCGGGGAGACCCAGTACTTC
TRBV11-2	.	.	TRBJ1-4	CASSSPDNRASNEKLFF	TGTGCCAGCAGTTCCCCCGATAACAGGGCGTCCAATGAAAAACTGTTTTTT
TRBV5-1	TRBD1	few	TRBJ2-2	CASSPGTVTNTGELFF	TGCGCCAGCAGCCCTGGGACAGTGACGAACACCGGGGAGCTGTTTTTT
TRBV2	TRBD2	.	TRBJ2-7	CASSARLAGGQYF	TGTGCCAGCAGTGCTCGGCTAGCGGGAGGACAGTACTTC
TRBV5-1	TRBD1	few	TRBJ1-1	CASRLGQPNTEAFF	TGCGCCAGCAGGCTGGGACAGCCGAACACTGAAGCTTTCTTT
TRBV28	.	once	TRBJ2-1	CASSWSLLDNEQFF	TGTGCCAGCAGTTGGTCCTTACTTGACAATGAGCAGTTCTTC
TRBV7-2	.	once	TRBJ2-7	CASSLGRGGYEQYF	TGTGCCAGCAGCTTAGGAAGGGGGGGGTACGAGCAGTACTTC
TRBV6-6	.	.	TRBJ1-4	CASSYSGGIGEKLFF	TGTGCCAGCAGTTACTCTGGGGGGATTGGAGAAAAACTGTTTTTT
TRBV2	TRBD1	.	TRBJ1-1	CASSGQARDTEAFF	TGTGCCAGCAGCGGACAGGCGCGGGACACTGAAGCTTTCTTT
TRBV6-1	.	.	TRBJ1-1	CASSEHRAAEAFF	TGTGCCAGCAGTGAACACAGGGCCGCTGAAGCTTTCTTT
TRBV5-1	TRBD1	few	TRBJ2-7	CASSQPGQGAGEQYF	TGCGCCAGCAGCCAACCGGGACAGGGGGCGGGGGAGCAGTACTTC
TRBV2	.	few	TRBJ1-1	CATLPLRSVSAEAFF	TGTGCCACACTCCCGCTCAGATCAGTAAGCGCTGAAGCTTTCTTT
TRBV6-6	.	.	TRBJ2-7	CASSYGLLTPSYEQYF	TGTGCCAGCAGTTATGGGCTCCTCACTCCCTCCTACGAGCAGTACTTC
TRBV6-5	.	.	TRBJ1-5	CASSPITGINQPQHF	TGTGCCAGCAGTCCGATAACAGGTATCAATCAGCCCCAGCATTTT